This TCR beta chain appears in the sequencing data of a study of blood T cells in healthy people across ages. Broader study findings: It was the long-lived donors that had more naive CD4+ cells and higher diversity than aged donors.

Primed by a sample-barcoded 5' primer and a J-beta primer mix, a second PCR proceeded for 7 to 11 cycles. Tags on each cDNA molecule came from a template-switch adaptor with 12 random nucleotides. Sequencing of every sample gave 3 million or more CDR3-containing paired-end reads. From the 5' RACE reads, TCRdb called clonotypes with MiXCR, one entry per CDR3 protein. Among fewer than 2,000,000 distinct CDR3 sequences listed, about 39% were seen once. The CDR3 is 13 amino acids. Details on this clonotype: The antigen remains unidentified.

Healthy individuals of Caucasian origin from Russia, aged roughly 6 to 90, served as donors. The sequence was collected from a human donor in good health. V usage is TRBV12-3 or TRBV12-4 and J usage is TRBJ2-4, with unresolved D. The DNA end lines up better with TRBJ2-7; the J call may be wrong. The sequencing sample was made of blood. CDR3 region: CASSFPGSDEQYF. In DNA form, the CDR3 reads TGTGCCAGCAGTTTCCCCGGGTCTGACGAGCAGTACTTC.